This entry features one T cell receptor (beta chain) sequence. Its cognate antigen is unknown. TCRdb processed the 5' RACE reads anew with MiXCR; each CDR3 protein has one entry. The sample includes 120,000 or so distinct CDR3 sequences, roughly 15% of them seen just once. The source of the sample is a study of T cells after yellow fever vaccination. Overall study results and limits: Peak timing came faster in the weaker secondary response, day 5 versus 15.

V was trimmed by 4 bases and J by 0 bases, leaving 13 bases between them. Germline V gene lookup returns CDR1 SQVTM and CDR2 ANQGSEA. The CDR3 loop spans 15 amino acids. The source material was CD8+ T cells sorted from PBMCs, sampled 5 days after the yellow fever booster vaccination. The chain employs TRBV29-1 and TRBJ2-1; D gene uncertain. This clonotype originated in a man between 18 and 35 years old who received the YFV17D yellow fever vaccine. In DNA, the CDR3 is TGCAGCGTTGTGGGTACCTCAGGCTCCTACAATGAGCAGTTCTTC. As protein: CSVVGTSGSYNEQFF.